This entry lists 29 T cell receptor beta chains sequenced from one sample in a study of blood T cell repertoires in COVID-19. TCRdb keeps only in-frame clones here, not all; method: immunoSEQ multiplex PCR. The table lists more than 75,000 clones, 84% of them singletons. Sequencing was carried out using peripheral blood. Receptors originate from a human donor in a cohort sampled during active COVID-19.

The CDR3 nucleotides are TGCGCCAGCAGCTCTAGACAGGGTGAAGAGCAGTACTTC. Translating it yields CASSSRQGEEQYF. The chain couples TRBV5-1 to TRBJ2-7, with 7 nucleotides matching TRBD1. The length of the CDR3 is 13 residues. The germline gives CDR1 SGHRS, CDR2 YFSETQ. V gave up 3 bases and J gave up 7 bases; unmatched junction bases: 7.

This chain links TRBV2 with TRBJ1-2, with D unclear. With 10 bases removed from V and 3 bases from J, the gap between germline ends came to 15 bases. CDR1 is SNHLY and CDR2 is FYNNEI in the germline V gene. The CDR3 spans 13 residues. The CDR3 here is CATQPPGYYGYTF. The CDR3 nucleotides are TGTGCCACCCAGCCCCCCGGGTACTATGGCTACACCTTC.

V gene TRBV27 combines with J gene TRBJ2-1; D may be TRBD1 (6 bases). V was cut by 5 bases and J by 5 bases, with 10 bases left in between. This CDR3 comprises 13 residues. Looked up from germline, CDR1 is MNHEY and CDR2 is SMNVEV (reference sequence). The CDR3 nucleotides are TGTGCCAGCAGTAGGACAGCTCACAATGAGCAGTTCTTC. This translates into CASSRTAHNEQFF.

The chain recombines TRBV18 with TRBJ1-1; a possible D gene is TRBD1 (5 bases). With 4 bases removed from V and 2 bases from J, the gap between germline ends came to 11 bases. The CDR3 spans 14 residues. The V gene's germline CDR1 is KGHSH and CDR2 LQKENI. CDR3 amino acids: CASSLREGNTEAFF. The CDR3 region has the DNA TGTGCCAGCTCACTCAGGGAGGGAAACACTGAAGCTTTCTTT.

The CDR3 nucleotides are TGTGCCAGCAGTGCTCGGCTAGCGGCCTACAATGAGCAGTTCTTC. It encodes CASSARLAAYNEQFF. The V gene is TRBV2, the J gene TRBJ2-1; 7 bases line up with TRBD2. The CDR3 consists of 15 residues. CDR1 and CDR2 (germline): SNHLY, FYNNEI. With 4 bases clipped from V and 2 bases from J, the junction kept 5 bases outside the gene matches.

This clone has more than one count but fewer than ten. V usage is TRBV9 and J usage is TRBJ1-5; no definite D call. Germline lookup yields CDR1 SGDLS and CDR2 YYNGEE. Trimming left V 4 bases short and J 6 bases short, with 11 bases between. The CDR3 runs 13 residues. This chain's CDR3 is CASSPEEGQPQHF. The CDR3 DNA reads as TGTGCCAGCAGCCCTGAGGAGGGTCAGCCCCAGCATTTT.

This clone was recorded a few times. V and J are TRBV9 and TRBJ2-1; D may be TRBD2 (5 bases). Per the germline V gene, CDR1 is SGDLS and CDR2 is YYNGEE. This CDR3 spans 12 amino acids. V lost 3 bases and J lost 9, with 10 bases in between. The CDR3 nucleotides are TGTGCCAGCAGCGGCGGGCGGCGTGAGCAGTTCTTC. This sequence encodes CASSGGRREQFF.

This rearrangement joins TRBV5-1 to TRBJ2-1; 10 bases line up with TRBD1. Germline CDR1 reads SGHRS; CDR2 reads YFSETQ. J gave up 7 bases and V 2 bases, and 3 bases lay outside the gene matches. The CDR3 has 14 residues. CDR3: CASSLRDRGNEQFF. CDR3 nucleotide sequence: TGCGCCAGCAGCTTAAGGGACAGGGGAAATGAGCAGTTCTTC.

The CDR3 spells CASSLAQGARNYGYTF. The CDR3, as DNA: TGCGCCAGCAGCTTGGCACAGGGGGCGCGTAACTATGGCTACACCTTC. V and J are TRBV5-1 and TRBJ1-2, with TRBD1 matching 9 bases. Germline V gives CDR1 SGHRS, CDR2 YFSETQ. CDR3 length: 16 residues. Trimming removed 0 bases from V and 1 base from J; junction bases left unmatched: 4.

The CDR3 loop is CASSERDRHEQYF. The CDR3 DNA is TGTGCCAGCAGTGAGCGGGACAGGCACGAGCAGTACTTC. The chain links TRBV25-1 to TRBJ2-7; 8 nucleotides line up with TRBD1. Germline values: CDR1 MGHDK, CDR2 SYGVNS. This CDR3 is built from 13 residues. The junction had 3 bases not matched to a gene; V was cut back by 3 bases and J by 5 bases.

CDR3 sequence: CASSPRTGDGEQYF. DNA for the CDR3: TGTGCCAGCTCCCCGAGGACAGGGGATGGCGAGCAGTACTTC. This sequence joins TRBV18 and TRBJ2-7; 9 bases map to TRBD1. The CDR3 runs to 14 residues. CDR1 and CDR2 (germline): KGHSH, LQKENI. Trimming removed 6 bases from V and 6 bases from J; junction bases left unmatched: 9. Complete variable domain (other parts from reference TRBV18 and TRBJ2-7): NAGVMQNPRHLVRRRGQEARLRCSPMKGHSHVYWYRQLPEEGLKFMVYLQKENIIDESGMPKERFSAEFPKEGPSILRIQQVVRGDSAAYFCASSPRTGDGEQYFGPGTRLTVT.

The CDR3 nucleotides are TGTGCCAGCAGACAAGCAGGGTTGTCAGAGACCCAGTACTTC. Translating gives CASRQAGLSETQYF. The J gene is TRBJ2-5, the V gene TRBV2, with D tentatively TRBD1 (5 bases). V dropped 6 bases and J dropped 4 bases, with 15 bases sitting between them. Germline CDR1 reads SNHLY; CDR2 reads FYNNEI. CDR3 length equals 14 residues.

The chain carries TRBV3-1 (or the pseudogene TRBV3-2) and TRBJ2-2; D might be TRBD1 (6 bases). Trimming stripped 1 base from V and 3 bases from J, with 6 bases between. CDR1 is LGHDT, CDR2 YNNKEL, per germline (reference sequence). The CDR3 is 14 amino acids. CDR3 DNA: TGTGCCAGCAGCCAAGCAGGGGACACCGGGGAGCTGTTTTTT. Its protein is CASSQAGDTGELFF.

This chain uses TRBV6-5 with TRBJ1-1; 9 bases agree with TRBD1. CDR1 MNHEY and CDR2 SVGAGI come from the germline V gene. V shed 4 bases, J shed 3 bases, and the junction held 3 bases outside the gene matches. CDR3 length equals 14 residues. In nucleotides, the CDR3 is TGTGCCAGCAGTTCACAGGGGGCGGACACTGAAGCTTTCTTT. Translated, it gives CASSSQGADTEAFF.

The V and J genes are TRBV7-9 and TRBJ2-5; possible D gene TRBD1, 6 bases. Germline assignment: CDR1 SEHNR and CDR2 FQNEAQ (reference sequence). Trimming removed 5 bases from V and 4 bases from J, with 20 bases in between. CDR3 length: 16 residues. This CDR3 reads CASSAWTDFMGETQYF. The CDR3 DNA sequence: TGTGCCAGCAGCGCGTGGACAGACTTCATGGGAGAGACCCAGTACTTC.

This chain links TRBV15 with TRBJ1-1; D gene uncertain. Trimming took 0 bases from V and 5 from J, leaving 16 bases between them. This CDR3 has 16 amino acids. Germline V gene lookup returns CDR1 LNHNV and CDR2 YYDKDF (reference sequence). CDR3 in amino acids: CATSRDMELSGTEAFF. The CDR3 region has the DNA TGTGCCACCAGCAGAGATATGGAGCTCTCGGGGACTGAAGCTTTCTTT.

The V gene is TRBV19, the J gene TRBJ1-2, with D possibly TRBD1 on 6 matching bases. Germline V CDR1 and CDR2: LNHDA, SQIVND (reference sequence). This CDR3 has 16 amino acids. V lost 4 bases and J 4 bases, leaving 19 bases between the germline ends. CDR3 region: CASSTQDSLGPYGYTF. DNA of the CDR3: TGTGCCAGTAGTACTCAGGACAGTCTGGGTCCCTATGGCTACACCTTC.

Here the CDR3 reads CASRTRGKRNTGELFF. Written as DNA, the CDR3 is TGTGCCAGTCGGACCAGGGGAAAAAGGAACACCGGGGAGCTGTTTTTT. The chain is built from TRBV19 and TRBJ2-2; tentatively, D is TRBD1 (6 bases). There are 16 residues in the CDR3. Germline V lookup: CDR1 LNHDA, CDR2 SQIVND (reference sequence). V was shortened by 8 bases and J by 1 base, with 17 bases between the two germline ends.

The chain joins TRBV10-3 to TRBJ2-3, with D possibly being TRBD1 (6 bases). The V end lost 3 bases, the J end lost 4 bases, and 11 bases lay between the germline ends. The germline CDR1 and CDR2 sequences are ENHRY and SYGVKD. There are 14 residues in the CDR3. This CDR3 reads CAISDTQGSDTQYF. The CDR3 DNA is TGTGCCATCAGTGACACACAGGGATCAGATACGCAGTATTTT.

The genes are TRBV29-1 and TRBJ2-5; 7 bases align to TRBD1. The germline V gene encodes CDR1 SQVTM and CDR2 ANQGSEA. The CDR3 consists of 12 residues. J lost 7 bases, V lost 6 bases, and 8 bases had no gene match. CDR3 sequence (DNA): TGCAGCGTCGACAGGGTCCGGGGGACCCAGTACTTC. It translates to CSVDRVRGTQYF.

This clone was picked up a small number of times. The same CDR3 can be traced to other DNA sequences in this sample. The chain joins TRBV3-1 (or the pseudogene TRBV3-2) to TRBJ2-1, with D unresolved. The CDR3 is 12 amino acids. The germline V gene has CDR1 LGHDT and CDR2 YNNKEL (reference sequence). V was clipped by 1 base and J by 6 bases, with 4 bases between them. The CDR3 loop reads CASSQVSNEQFF. Written as DNA, the CDR3 is TGTGCCAGCAGCCAAGTCAGCAATGAGCAGTTCTTC.

This sequence joins TRBV2 and TRBJ2-3; TRBD1 matches at 11 bases. The length of the CDR3 is 14 residues. V lost 3 bases and J lost 10; bases outside the gene matches: 6. CDR1 is SNHLY, CDR2 FYNNEI, per germline. CDR3 bases: TGTGCCAGCAGTGAGGACAGGGGGCGAGGCGCGCAGTATTTT. Its translation: CASSEDRGRGAQYF.

The CDR3 is CSVHRGTDTQYF. In DNA, the CDR3 is TGCAGCGTTCACAGGGGCACAGATACGCAGTATTTT. The V call is TRBV29-1, the J call TRBJ2-3; TRBD1 might be the D (6 bases). The ends were cut back, 5 bases at V and 1 base at J, with 7 bases in the middle. Germline V gene data show CDR1 as SQVTM and CDR2 as ANQGSEA. This CDR3 comprises 12 residues.

The rearrangement joins TRBV7-8 to TRBJ1-1; D not certain. CDR3 length: 12 residues. Germline assignment: CDR1 SGHVS and CDR2 FQNEAQ. Trimming removed 7 bases at V and 1 base at J, with 7 bases between. CDR3 DNA: TGTGCCAGCACCCCACAGAACACTGAAGCTTTCTTT. Its translation: CASTPQNTEAFF. Filled out from reference TRBV7-8 and TRBJ1-1, the complete variable domain reads GAGVSQSPRYKVAKRGQDVALRCDPISGHVSLFWYQQALGQGPEFLTYFQNEAQLDKSGLPSDRFFAERPEGSVSTLKIQRTQQEDSAVYLCASTPQNTEAFFGQGTRLTVV.

This chain links TRBV6-2 or TRBV6-3 with TRBJ2-3; 11 nucleotides line up with TRBD2. The length of the CDR3 is 15 residues. Germline CDR1 and CDR2: MNHEY and SVGEGT. With V trimmed by 6 bases and J by 3 bases, 5 bases remained unmatched. The CDR3, as DNA: TGTGCCAGCAGCTTGACTAGCGGGACGACAGATACGCAGTATTTT. It is translated as CASSLTSGTTDTQYF.

The V and J genes are TRBV2 and TRBJ2-7; TRBD1 might be the D (5 bases). Trimming pared 3 bases from V and 4 bases from J, leaving 13 bases between. CDR3 length equals 14 residues. Germline assignment: CDR1 SNHLY and CDR2 FYNNEI. The CDR3 bases are TGTGCCAGCAGTGACCAGGGCCAGGGTTACGAGCAGTACTTC. Protein product: CASSDQGQGYEQYF.

This rearrangement joins TRBV11-2 to TRBJ1-5, with D tentatively TRBD1 (5 bases). The germline CDR1 and CDR2 sequences are SGHAT and FQNNGV. The CDR3 runs to 15 residues. Between the trimmed V and J ends, which lost 5 bases and 7 bases, there was a span of 18 bases. The DNA for the CDR3 is TGTGCCAGCAGCCCTGGGACTAGGGGATCCCAGCCCCAGCATTTT. Translated: CASSPGTRGSQPQHF. The complete variable domain, with remaining parts taken from reference TRBV11-2 and TRBJ1-5, reads EAGVAQSPRYKIIEKRQSVAFWCNPISGHATLYWYQQILGQGPKLLIQFQNNGVVDDSQLPKDRFSAERLKGVDSTLKIQPAKLEDSAVYLCASSPGTRGSQPQHFGDGTRLSIL.

V is TRBV7-9 and J is TRBJ2-4; 8 positions agree with TRBD1. Per the germline V gene, CDR1 is SEHNR and CDR2 is FQNEAQ (reference sequence). The CDR3 covers 16 residues. The trim removed 3 bases at V and 6 bases at J, leaving 10 bases unmatched. Here the CDR3 reads CASSFQGAIMGNIQYF. The CDR3 nucleotides read TGTGCCAGCAGCTTCCAGGGGGCCATTATGGGAAACATTCAGTACTTC. Based on the CDR3 plus reference TRBV7-9 and TRBJ2-4, the full variable domain is DTGVSQNPRHKITKRGQNVTFRCDPISEHNRLYWYRQTLGQGPEFLTYFQNEAQLEKSRLLSDRFSAERPKGSFSTLEIQRTEQGDSAMYLCASSFQGAIMGNIQYFGAGTRLSVL.

The V gene is TRBV3-1 (or the pseudogene TRBV3-2), the J gene TRBJ1-5; 7 nucleotides align to TRBD1. The CDR3 consists of 15 residues. Trimming took 3 bases from V and 2 from J; bases not matched to a gene: 4. Germline V gene sequence: CDR1 LGHDT, CDR2 YNNKEL (reference sequence). This CDR3 reads CASSQEGAGNQPQHF. The CDR3 DNA is TGTGCCAGCAGCCAGGAGGGGGCCGGCAATCAGCCCCAGCATTTT.